This T cell receptor beta chain derives from a study of neurological immune-mediated disorders. In TCRdb, the 5' RACE reads were re-called with MiXCR into one record per CDR3 protein. The table has approximately 60,000 distinct CDR3 sequences, under 4.5% seen once. This clonotype showed up many times. The CDR3 is 12 residues long. V lost 4 bases, J lost 9 bases, and 6 bases stayed unmatched. Germline loops: CDR1 MDHEN, CDR2 SYDVKM. The origin of this receptor is a woman younger than 45 with multiple sclerosis. Input material: PBMCs. The V gene is TRBV28, the J gene TRBJ2-7, with 7 bases fitting TRBD2. CDR3 loop: CASSSGLNAQYF. DNA of the CDR3: TGTGCCAGCAGTTCGGGACTAAATGCGCAGTACTTC.